What follows are 16 T cell receptor beta chains derived from one specimen sequenced in a study of beta chain features in type 1 diabetes listed by TCRdb under 2018. Libraries were built with the immunoSEQ multiplex PCR assay. The entire amount of isolated RNA was reverse transcribed using the High Capacity cDNA Reverse Transcription Kit, so the sequenced TCRB transcripts were expressed ones. TCRdb took over this immuneACCESS table, retaining in-frame rearrangements with V and J assigned. Such tables are incomplete; in checked studies, under half of the missing clones stem from an unresolved V gene, and the remainder is unexplained. In all, the sample holds 120,000 to 150,000 clones, and over 9.5% of those were seen once. Of the sample, around 1.2% falls within the top ten clones. Sequences were obtained from naive CD4+ T cells from blood. The label giving this sample's cell subset or site can be read as: true naive CD4+ T cells. Every receptor here comes from a young man in good health.

The chain employs TRBV11-3 and TRBJ2-5, with 9 positions matching TRBD1. This CDR3 has 15 amino acids. V gave up 4 bases and J gave up 3 bases; unmatched junction bases: 6. The germline CDR1 and CDR2 sequences are SGHNT and YENEEA. CDR3: CASSSTGTGKETQYF. CDR3 in DNA: TGTGCCAGCAGCTCTACCGGGACAGGGAAAGAGACCCAGTACTTC.

This clone has more than one count but fewer than ten. The J gene is TRBJ2-5, the V gene TRBV19, with a possible D match to TRBD2 (5 bases). The CDR3 runs 14 residues. Per the germline V gene, CDR1 is LNHDA and CDR2 is SQIVND (reference sequence). V lost 5 bases, J lost 3 bases, and 13 bases lay in between. Here the CDR3 reads CASSVRGAEETQYF. DNA of the CDR3: TGTGCCAGTAGTGTACGGGGAGCCGAAGAGACCCAGTACTTC.

This chain links TRBV5-1 with TRBJ2-1, with TRBD2 matching over 13 bases. The V gene end was trimmed by 1 base and the J gene end by 4 bases; junction bases not matched to a gene: 2. CDR1 is SGHRS, CDR2 YFSETQ, per germline. CDR3 length equals 16 residues. CDR3 DNA sequence: TGCGCCAGCAGCTTGAGGGGACTAGCGGGGTACAATGAGCAGTTCTTC. This codes for CASSLRGLAGYNEQFF.

This clone was found a few times. The chain recombines TRBV6-5 with TRBJ1-2, with unresolved D. The CDR3 runs 15 residues. Germline V gene lookup returns CDR1 MNHEY and CDR2 SVGAGI. With 5 bases removed from V and 8 bases from J, the gap between germline ends came to 21 bases. The CDR3 DNA reads TGTGCCAGCAGTCCACACTCAGCGGTCCTATTCGGCTACACCTTC. It is translated as CASSPHSAVLFGYTF.

The chain uses TRBV14 and TRBJ2-5, with TRBD1 matching 8 bases. With the DNA end fitting TRBJ2-7 better, the J assignment may be wrong. CDR3 length: 13 amino acids. The germline V gene encodes CDR1 SGHDN and CDR2 FVKESK. The CDR3: CASSSDRASEQYF. The DNA of the CDR3 is TGTGCCAGCAGCTCGGACAGGGCCAGCGAGCAGTACTTC.

The V call is TRBV7-2, the J call TRBJ2-5; 10 bases map to TRBD2. The CDR3 consists of 15 residues. With 3 bases clipped from V and 1 base from J, the junction kept 2 bases outside the gene matches. CDR1 and CDR2 (germline): SGHTA, FQGNSA. The chain's CDR3 is CASSFSGGPQETQYF. The CDR3 DNA is TGTGCCAGCAGCTTTAGCGGGGGGCCCCAAGAGACCCAGTACTTC.

This clone was picked up many times. The chain has TRBV7-9 and TRBJ2-5, with 9 nucleotides matching TRBD1. Germline-derived CDR1 and CDR2 are SEHNR and FQNEAQ (reference sequence). This CDR3 has 14 amino acids. V gave up 4 bases and J gave up 5 bases; unmatched junction bases: 5. CDR3 amino acids: CASSYLDRGETQYF. In DNA, the CDR3 is TGTGCCAGCAGCTACCTAGACAGGGGGGAGACCCAGTACTTC.

This clone was seen more than once but under ten times. The rearrangement joins TRBV27 to TRBJ1-1; 10 bases agree with TRBD1. The V and J ends lost 5 bases and 1 base, in that order; junction bases with no gene match: 10. The CDR3 has 17 amino acids. The germline gives CDR1 MNHEY, CDR2 SMNVEV (reference sequence). The CDR3 loop is CASSPRQGASRNTEAFF. CDR3 nucleotides: TGTGCCAGCAGTCCCCGACAGGGGGCATCTAGGAACACTGAAGCTTTCTTT.

This chain joins TRBV7-3 and TRBJ2-5, with 9 bases aligning to TRBD1. Unmatched junction bases numbered 9, after V lost 5 bases and J lost 5 bases. This CDR3 is built from 15 residues. Germline assignment: CDR1 SGHTA and CDR2 FQGTGA. The CDR3: CASSPSGTGQETQYF. CDR3 nucleotide sequence: TGTGCCAGCAGCCCCAGCGGGACAGGGCAGGAGACCCAGTACTTC.

This clone has more than one count but fewer than ten. The J gene is TRBJ2-5, the V gene TRBV5-1; TRBD1 matches 7 bases. CDR1 is SGHRS, CDR2 YFSETQ, per germline. This CDR3 region has 14 residues. V shed 4 bases and J 4 bases; nucleotides not matched to a gene: 7. In DNA, the CDR3 is TGCGCCAGCAGCGCAAGGGGGCGCGGAGAGACCCAGTACTTC. Protein: CASSARGRGETQYF. Variable domain in full (rest from reference TRBV5-1 and TRBJ2-5): KAGVTQTPRYLIKTRGQQVTLSCSPISGHRSVSWYQQTPGQGLQFLFEYFSETQRNKGNFPGRFSGRQFSNSRSEMNVSTLELGDSALYLCASSARGRGETQYFGPGTRLLVL.

The V and J genes are TRBV7-8 and TRBJ2-1, with 7 nucleotides matching TRBD2. CDR1 SGHVS and CDR2 FQNEAQ come from the germline V gene. V dropped 2 bases and J dropped 4; count of bases not matched to a gene: 8. The CDR3 extends over 16 amino acids. For the CDR3, the DNA is TGTGCCAGCAGCTTATTTCGGGGGGTTATATACAATGAGCAGTTCTTC. Amino acid sequence: CASSLFRGVIYNEQFF.

This chain links TRBV19 with TRBJ1-2, with D perhaps matching TRBD1 (5 bases). Looked up from germline, CDR1 is LNHDA and CDR2 is SQIVND (reference sequence). The CDR3 runs to 12 residues. Between the trimmed V and J ends, which lost 3 bases and 10 bases, there was a span of 12 bases. The CDR3 DNA follows: TGTGCCAGTAGTATCGGGGGGACCGTCTACACCTTC. Protein product: CASSIGGTVYTF.

In its sample, this clone was seen many times. The V and J genes are TRBV29-1 and TRBJ1-2; 9 bases match TRBD1. From germline, CDR1 is SQVTM and CDR2 ANQGSEA. The trim removed 3 bases at V and 7 bases at J, leaving 6 bases unmatched. This CDR3 contains 13 residues. The CDR3 DNA follows: TGCAGCGTTGATCGACAGGGGGAAGTTGGCTACACCTTC. Residues: CSVDRQGEVGYTF.

This clone was seen a handful of times. V usage is TRBV7-9 and J usage is TRBJ1-4, with D perhaps matching TRBD1 (6 bases). V lost 5 bases to trimming and J lost 4 bases, with 14 bases between them. CDR3 length: 15 amino acids. Germline CDR1 and CDR2: SEHNR and FQNEAQ (reference sequence). Here the CDR3 DNA reads TGTGCCAGCAGCCCCCGGAAAGGGGGTAATGAAAAACTGTTTTTT. Its protein product is CASSPRKGGNEKLFF.

J is TRBJ2-3 and V is TRBV6-4; TRBD1 matches 7 bases. V was clipped by 8 bases and J by 6 bases; unmatched bases: 17. This CDR3 is built from 16 residues. CDR1 and CDR2 (germline): MRHNA, SNTAGT. CDR3 loop: CASARQAATGLDTQYF. The DNA of the CDR3 is TGTGCCAGCGCCCGGCAAGCAGCGACAGGGCTTGATACGCAGTATTTT.

The rearrangement links TRBV10-3 to TRBJ1-1; D unclear. With 5 bases removed from V and 8 bases from J, the gap between germline ends came to 18 bases. The CDR3 is 14 residues long. CDR1 is ENHRY and CDR2 is SYGVKD in the germline V gene. The CDR3 region is CAISRQSFLNEAFF. The CDR3 DNA follows: TGTGCCATCAGTCGACAATCTTTCCTTAACGAAGCTTTCTTT.